This is a list of T cell receptor beta chains from one sample in a study of T-cell reconstitution after alpha-beta-depleted transplantation in children. TCRdb reanalysed the PCR reads using MiXCR and keeps one entry per CDR3 protein. The sample contains about 600,000 distinct CDR3 sequences, over 9.5% of which appear only once. Sequences were derived from PBMCs from the stem cell graft donor, sampled from the stem cell graft. Receptors originate from a human donor who donated a stem cell graft to a child with acute myeloid leukemia. The CDR3 runs from the conserved cysteine through the conserved F or W. A D gene is named only where the DNA matches it firmly. For some rows the clone size is stated as once, few or many, or as a class when expanded; others skip it.

CDR3	DNA	D	V	J	size
CASSGGLAETQYF	TGTGCCAGCAGCGGCGGACTAGCCGAGACCCAGTACTTC	TRBD2	TRBV9	TRBJ2-5	NA
CASSRTGTIYEQYF	TGTGCCAGCAGTCGAACCGGGACTATATACGAGCAGTACTTC	TRBD2	TRBV12-3/TRBV12-4	TRBJ2-7	few
CASSYGQGGSPLHF	TGTGCCAGCAGTTACGGACAGGGCGGGTCACCCCTCCACTTT	TRBD1	TRBV28	TRBJ1-6	few
CSAPADEGQFTGELFF	TGCAGTGCCCCGGCGGACGAGGGACAGTTCACCGGGGAGCTGTTTTTT	TRBD1	TRBV20-1	TRBJ2-2	NA
CAWSPGTGSYEQYF	TGTGCCTGGAGTCCCGGGACAGGTAGTTACGAGCAGTACTTC	TRBD1	TRBV30	TRBJ2-7	few
CASRREESNQPQHF	TGCGCGAGCAGGAGGGAAGAGAGCAATCAGCCCCAGCATTTT	NA	TRBV10-2	TRBJ1-5	NA
CASSRRTSGRIDEQFF	TGTGCCAGCAGTCGAAGGACTAGCGGGAGGATCGATGAGCAGTTCTTC	TRBD2	TRBV27	TRBJ2-1	few
CASSPNGGARTQYF	TGTGCCAGCAGTCCTAACGGGGGCGCGAGGACCCAGTACTTC	NA	TRBV6-1	TRBJ2-5	few
CASSLTRYNEQFF	TGTGCCAGCAGCCTCACCCGATACAATGAGCAGTTCTTC	NA	TRBV12-3/TRBV12-4	TRBJ2-1	many
CAPRIGGRSYEQYF	TGTGCCCCAAGGATCGGGGGGAGGTCCTACGAGCAGTACTTC	TRBD2	TRBV27	TRBJ2-7	few
CASSRDSDEKLFF	TGTGCCAGCAGCCGGGACAGTGATGAAAAACTGTTTTTT	TRBD1	TRBV11-2	TRBJ1-4	few
CSVETSRSYEQYF	TGCAGCGTTGAGACGTCCCGATCCTACGAGCAGTACTTC	NA	TRBV29-1	TRBJ2-7	few
CASSEVGTYEQYF	TGTGCCAGCAGCGAGGTGGGAACCTACGAGCAGTACTTC	NA	TRBV7-9	TRBJ2-7	NA
CSAPKSLAANNEQFF	TGCAGCGCTCCTAAAAGCCTAGCGGCAAACAATGAGCAGTTCTTC	TRBD2	TRBV29-1	TRBJ2-1	few
CASSPGTRYEQFF	TGTGCCAGCAGCCCCGGGACTAGGTATGAGCAGTTCTTC	TRBD2	TRBV11-2	TRBJ2-1	NA
CATSDSGTSGRAEQFF	TGTGCCACCAGTGACTCCGGGACTAGCGGGAGAGCTGAGCAGTTCTTC	TRBD2	TRBV24-1	TRBJ2-1	many
CSARKGYSNQPQHF	TGCAGTGCTAGAAAGGGTTATAGCAATCAGCCCCAGCATTTT	NA	TRBV20-1	TRBJ1-5	many
CASSYSIAGGSIGETQYF	TGTGCCAGCAGTTACTCGATAGCCGGCGGGAGCATCGGAGAGACCCAGTACTTC	TRBD2	TRBV6-5	TRBJ2-5	few
CASSISGRAWTTDTQYF	TGTGCCAGCAGCATTAGCGGGAGGGCCTGGACGACAGATACGCAGTATTTT	TRBD2	TRBV4-2	TRBJ2-3	many
CASSRIPKETQYF	TGCGCCAGCAGTCGGATCCCAAAAGAGACCCAGTACTTC	NA	TRBV5-1	TRBJ2-5	many
CASSRMTWPSGIGETQYF	TGTGCCAGCAGCCGAATGACCTGGCCTAGCGGGATAGGAGAGACCCAGTACTTC	TRBD2	TRBV11-2	TRBJ2-5	few
CASRVAGAGELFF	TGTGCCAGCAGAGTGGCAGGGGCCGGGGAGCTGTTTTTT	NA	TRBV12-3/TRBV12-4	TRBJ2-2	many
CSVPVQREFETQYF	TGCAGTGTCCCGGTACAGCGGGAGTTTGAGACCCAGTACTTC	TRBD2	TRBV20-1	TRBJ2-5	NA
CASSYLGGNSPLHF	TGTGCCAGCAGTTACCTAGGGGGCAATTCACCCCTCCACTTT	TRBD1	TRBV6-5	TRBJ1-6	NA
CSVEERGPYGYTF	TGCAGCGTTGAAGAAAGGGGGCCTTATGGCTACACCTTC	TRBD1	TRBV29-1	TRBJ1-2	many
CSAIDSGRTPDTQYF	TGCAGTGCTATAGACAGCGGGAGGACCCCAGATACGCAGTATTTT	TRBD2	TRBV20-1	TRBJ2-3	few
CASSPTSFTSYEQYF	TGTGCCAGCAGCCCAACTAGCTTTACCTCCTACGAGCAGTACTTC	NA	TRBV9	TRBJ2-7	many
CASSPTGAEAFF	TGTGCCAGCAGCCCGACAGGTGCTGAAGCTTTCTTT	NA	TRBV7-9	TRBJ1-1	many
CASSTTGTSGNEQYF	TGTGCCAGCAGCACAACAGGGACTAGCGGGAACGAGCAGTACTTC	TRBD2	TRBV9	TRBJ2-7	NA
CASSRDIQTGELFF	TGCGCCAGCAGCAGGGACATTCAGACCGGGGAGCTGTTTTTT	NA	TRBV5-1	TRBJ2-2	many
CSARERQGASYEQFF	TGCAGTGCTAGAGAAAGACAGGGGGCTTCTTATGAGCAGTTCTTC	TRBD1	TRBV20-1	TRBJ2-1	few
CASSPNRVEAFF	TGTGCCAGCAGCCCGAACAGGGTTGAAGCTTTCTTT	NA	TRBV7-2	TRBJ1-1	many
CASSPRGEGGYSYEQYF	TGTGCCAGCAGCCCCCGCGGCGAGGGCGGTTACTCCTACGAGCAGTACTTC	NA	TRBV7-8	TRBJ2-7	many
CAISESKASGTSTDTQYF	TGTGCCATCAGTGAGTCGAAGGCGAGCGGAACTAGCACAGATACGCAGTATTTT	NA	TRBV10-3	TRBJ2-3	few
CSARRPFPYNEQFF	TGCAGTGCTAGGCGACCCTTCCCTTACAATGAGCAGTTCTTC	NA	TRBV20-1	TRBJ2-1	few
CAIPFVQNLSFYNEQFF	TGTGCCATCCCCTTCGTCCAGAATCTGTCGTTCTACAATGAGCAGTTCTTC	NA	TRBV7-9	TRBJ2-1	few
CASRGVLAAYNEQFF	TGTGCCAGCAGGGGGGTGCTAGCGGCCTACAATGAGCAGTTCTTC	TRBD2	TRBV6-2/TRBV6-3	TRBJ2-1	few
CASSYSEAGELFF	TGTGCCAGCAGTTACTCGGAGGCCGGGGAGCTGTTTTTT	NA	TRBV6-6	TRBJ2-2	many
CSALTGGGNNEQFF	TGCAGCGCCCTGACAGGGGGAGGGAACAATGAGCAGTTCTTC	TRBD1	TRBV29-1	TRBJ2-1	many
CSASNLAGGSRTQYF	TGCAGTGCTAGTAATTTAGCGGGAGGGTCGAGGACCCAGTACTTC	TRBD2	TRBV20-1	TRBJ2-5	many
CSARDSGGRNTEAFF	TGCAGTGCTAGAGATTCGGGGGGGAGAAACACTGAAGCTTTCTTT	NA	TRBV20-1	TRBJ1-1	few
CAWTGLAGDEQFF	TGTGCCTGGACGGGACTAGCGGGAGATGAGCAGTTCTTC	TRBD2	TRBV30	TRBJ2-1	few
CASSVRLAGIQETQYF	TGTGCCAGCAGTGTAAGACTAGCGGGGATCCAAGAGACCCAGTACTTC	TRBD2	TRBV25-1	TRBJ2-5	NA
CSVADRGRRTEAFF	TGCAGCGTCGCCGACAGGGGCCGTCGGACTGAAGCTTTCTTT	TRBD1	TRBV29-1	TRBJ1-1	many
CSVVGRGPGELFF	TGCAGCGTTGTCGGCAGGGGACCCGGGGAGCTGTTTTTT	NA	TRBV29-1	TRBJ2-2	many
CSAPRASALHF	TGCAGTGCCCCTAGGGCCTCGGCCCTCCACTTT	NA	TRBV20-1	TRBJ1-6	NA
CASSQDYPFDPNEQFF	TGCGCCAGCAGCCAAGATTATCCTTTTGACCCCAATGAGCAGTTCTTC	NA	TRBV4-1	TRBJ2-1	many
CSSSLSFLGYTF	TGTTCCAGCAGCTTATCTTTTCTTGGCTACACCTTC	NA	TRBV7-9	TRBJ1-2	few
CASSFIAGDDEQYF	TGTGCCAGCAGTTTTATAGCGGGAGACGACGAGCAGTACTTC	TRBD2	TRBV5-6	TRBJ2-7	NA
CAIQGTGDNSPLHF	TGTGCCATCCAAGGGACAGGGGACAATTCACCCCTCCACTTT	TRBD1	TRBV10-3	TRBJ1-6	NA
CASRTWDTEAFF	TGTGCCAGCAGAACATGGGACACTGAAGCTTTCTTT	NA	TRBV6-2/TRBV6-3	TRBJ1-1	NA
CASRVGVAAEAFF	TGTGCCAGCCGCGTGGGGGTAGCGGCGGAAGCTTTCTTT	NA	TRBV2	TRBJ1-1	NA